Below are 10 T cell receptor beta chains sequenced from a single sample in a study of shared clonotypes between healthy human individuals. Method: immunoSEQ multiplex PCR; TCRdb's copy keeps in-frame clones and lacks some. The profile shows roughly 500,000 clones, about 85% of them singletons. The sequencing input was PBMCs. These receptors all stem from a woman between 40 and 50 years old in good health. Some clones in this sample may be carry-over from other donors' samples.

This clone showed up many times. The chain carries TRBV18 and TRBJ1-5; D remains unclear. V gave up 8 bases and J gave up 4 bases, with 12 bases separating them. Per the germline V gene, CDR1 is KGHSH and CDR2 is LQKENI. This CDR3 has 13 residues. Here the CDR3 DNA reads TGTGCCAGCCAGCGGGAACGTAATCAGCCCCAGCATTTT. Protein: CASQRERNQPQHF.

The chain combines TRBV7-9 with TRBJ2-5, with a possible D match to TRBD2 (6 bases). Germline V gene lookup returns CDR1 SEHNR and CDR2 FQNEAQ (reference sequence). CDR3 size: 14 residues. V was shortened by 7 bases and J by 5 bases, with 17 bases between the two germline ends. The CDR3 protein is CASTGGQMGETQYF. The DNA for the CDR3 is TGTGCCAGCACCGGAGGGCAGATGGGGGAGACCCAGTACTTC.

V gene TRBV10-2 combines with J gene TRBJ2-5; 9 positions match TRBD2. This CDR3 spans 14 amino acids. V lost 4 bases to trimming and J lost 2 bases; unmatched junction nucleotides: 2. Germline values: CDR1 WSHSY, CDR2 SAAADI. The CDR3 nucleotides are TGCGCCAGCAGTGCTAGCGGGGTACAAGAGACCCAGTACTTC. Protein sequence: CASSASGVQETQYF.

J is TRBJ1-1 and V is TRBV19; D call uncertain. Trimming left V 0 bases short and J 1 base short, with 6 bases between. The CDR3 length is 14 residues. The germline V gene encodes CDR1 LNHDA and CDR2 SQIVND (reference sequence). This CDR3 is CASSIEVRNTEAFF. The CDR3 region has the DNA TGTGCCAGTAGTATAGAGGTAAGGAACACTGAAGCTTTCTTT.

This clone appeared a single time. This specimen includes other DNA sequences encoding the same CDR3. V and J are TRBV28 and TRBJ2-7, with D perhaps given as TRBD1 or TRBD2 (6 bases each). Germline V lookup: CDR1 MDHEN, CDR2 SYDVKM. V lost 6 bases, J lost 4 bases, and 16 bases lay in between. The CDR3 length is 14 residues. This CDR3 reads CASSPPGAGYEQYF. The CDR3, as DNA: TGTGCCAGCAGCCCCCCGGGGGCCGGGTACGAGCAGTACTTC.

This clone was counted a single time. CDR3 amino acids: CAWIGGAGTDTQYF. The CDR3 bases are TGTGCCTGGATAGGGGGAGCGGGGACAGATACGCAGTATTTT. The V gene is TRBV30, the J gene TRBJ2-3, with a weak D call TRBD2 (7 bases). This CDR3 has 14 residues. Germline V gene data show CDR1 as GTSNPN and CDR2 as SVGIG (reference sequence). With 4 bases removed from V and 3 bases from J, the gap between germline ends came to 14 bases.

The chain has TRBV28 and TRBJ2-1; 10 bases align to TRBD2. The CDR3 is 16 residues long. Trimming at V came to 4 bases and at J to 3 bases, leaving 6 bases not matched to a gene. Germline V gene lookup returns CDR1 MDHEN and CDR2 SYDVKM. The CDR3, as DNA: TGTGCCAGCAGTTCTATTAGCGGGAGGTACTACAATGAGCAGTTCTTC. Protein product: CASSSISGRYYNEQFF. Using reference TRBV28 and TRBJ2-1 for the parts outside the CDR3, the full variable domain is DVKVTQSSRYLVKRTGEKVFLECVQDMDHENMFWYRQDPGLGLRLIYFSYDVKMKEKGDIPEGYSVSREKKERFSLILESASTNQTSMYLCASSSISGRYYNEQFFGPGTRLTVL.

This clone was seen a handful of times. The V call is TRBV27, the J call TRBJ1-4; TRBD1 agrees at 8 bases. The CDR3 runs to 16 residues. The germline V gene has CDR1 MNHEY and CDR2 SMNVEV (reference sequence). Trimming removed 3 bases from V and 6 bases from J; junction bases left unmatched: 9. CDR3 bases: TGTGCCAGCAGTTTGGGCAGGGGGCTTTTGGATGAAAAACTGTTTTTT. It encodes CASSLGRGLLDEKLFF.

This chain joins TRBV6-1 and TRBJ1-4; 11 positions match TRBD1. Germline V lookup: CDR1 MNHNS, CDR2 SASEGT. This CDR3 has 13 amino acids. J gave up 9 bases and V 4 bases, and 1 base lay outside the gene matches. CDR3 coding DNA: TGTGCCAGCAGTGGGGACAGGGGGAAAAAACTGTTTTTT. Amino acids: CASSGDRGKKLFF.

This sequence joins TRBV5-1 and TRBJ2-1; D ambiguous. Germline assignment: CDR1 SGHRS and CDR2 YFSETQ. V was trimmed by 7 bases and J by 1 base, leaving 12 bases between them. The CDR3 totals 14 residues. The CDR3 here is CASGPGNSYNEQFF. Written as DNA, the CDR3 is TGCGCCAGCGGACCGGGCAATTCCTACAATGAGCAGTTCTTC.